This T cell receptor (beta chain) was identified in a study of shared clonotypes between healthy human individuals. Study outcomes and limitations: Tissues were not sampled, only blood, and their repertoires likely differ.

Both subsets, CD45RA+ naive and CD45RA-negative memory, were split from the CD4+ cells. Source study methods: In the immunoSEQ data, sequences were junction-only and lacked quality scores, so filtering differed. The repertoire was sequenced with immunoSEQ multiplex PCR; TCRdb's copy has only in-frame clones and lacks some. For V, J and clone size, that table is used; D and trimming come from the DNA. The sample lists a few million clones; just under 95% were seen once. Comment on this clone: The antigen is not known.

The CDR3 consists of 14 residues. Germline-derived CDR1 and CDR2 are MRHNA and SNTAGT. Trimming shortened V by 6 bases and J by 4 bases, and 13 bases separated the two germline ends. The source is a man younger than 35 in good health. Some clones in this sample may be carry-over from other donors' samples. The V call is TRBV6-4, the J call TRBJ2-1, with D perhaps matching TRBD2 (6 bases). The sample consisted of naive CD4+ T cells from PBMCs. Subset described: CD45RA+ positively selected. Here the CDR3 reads CASSPTSWYNEQFF. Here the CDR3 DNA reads TGTGCCAGCAGCCCGACTAGTTGGTACAATGAGCAGTTCTTC.